These 26 T cell receptor beta chains came from one sample sequenced in a study of blood T cell repertoires in COVID-19. TCRdb's copy holds only in-frame clones and misses some; the assay was immunoSEQ multiplex PCR. The table has some 200,000 clones, about four fifths seen once. The sequenced sample was peripheral blood. The receptors originated from an elderly woman with acute or convalescent COVID-19.

This chain uses TRBV5-6 with TRBJ2-1; 11 nucleotides agree with TRBD2. Trimming cost V 4 bases and J 6 bases; bases outside gene matches: 6. The CDR3 is made up of 15 amino acids. From germline, CDR1 is SGHDT and CDR2 YYEEEE. The CDR3 nucleotides read TGTGCCAGCAGCGGCGGGACTAGCGGTCGCAATGAGCAGTTCTTC. Its translation: CASSGGTSGRNEQFF.

CDR3 bases: TGTGCCAGCAGCTTTGTGGGGGGAAGCGAAAAACTGTTTTTT. Protein sequence: CASSFVGGSEKLFF. J is TRBJ1-4 and V is TRBV11-2, with TRBD1 as a possible D gene (5 bases). Germline loops: CDR1 SGHAT, CDR2 FQNNGV. V was shortened by 3 bases and J by 8 bases, with 13 bases between the two germline ends. The CDR3 totals 14 residues.

The V and J genes are TRBV5-1 and TRBJ1-2; D unclear. Germline V gene sequence: CDR1 SGHRS, CDR2 YFSETQ. The CDR3 has 14 residues. V lost 0 bases and J lost 8, with 14 bases in between. CDR3 amino acids: CASSLAIEGLGYTF. Here the CDR3 DNA reads TGCGCCAGCAGCTTGGCCATCGAGGGCTTGGGCTACACCTTC.

This clone has more than one count but fewer than ten. V gene TRBV3-1 (or the pseudogene TRBV3-2) combines with J gene TRBJ1-1, with 9 bases matching TRBD1. V was pared by 4 bases and J by 5 bases, with 2 bases of the junction left unmatched. Germline loops: CDR1 LGHDT, CDR2 YNNKEL (reference sequence). The CDR3 has 13 amino acids. The CDR3 DNA sequence: TGTGCCAGCAGCCCCGGACAGGGGACTGAAGCTTTCTTT. Translating it yields CASSPGQGTEAFF.

The chain carries TRBV28 and TRBJ1-5; D not certain. The CDR3 extends over 13 amino acids. Germline assignment: CDR1 MDHEN and CDR2 SYDVKM. The germline V and J ends were trimmed by 6 bases and 7 bases, with 13 bases remaining between them. The CDR3 loop reads CASSRPGEQPQHF. DNA of the CDR3: TGTGCCAGCAGCCGACCCGGGGAACAGCCCCAGCATTTT.

This clone was detected many times. The chain has TRBV25-1 and TRBJ1-2; TRBD1 matches 10 bases. After removal of 3 bases from V and 4 bases from J, the junction contained 5 bases not matched to a gene. This CDR3 has 15 residues. Germline assignment: CDR1 MGHDK and CDR2 SYGVNS. The DNA of the CDR3 is TGTGCCAGCAGTGACCCGGACAGGGGGGCCTATGGCTACACCTTC. Translation gives CASSDPDRGAYGYTF.

The chain joins TRBV19 to TRBJ1-2; TRBD1 matches at 8 bases. The CDR3 totals 14 residues. V was clipped by 8 bases and J by 1 base; unmatched bases: 6. Germline CDR1 LNHDA, CDR2 SQIVND (reference sequence). The CDR3 loop reads CASAHGQGNYGYTF. The CDR3 bases are TGTGCCAGTGCCCATGGACAGGGTAACTATGGCTACACCTTC.

This clone occurred once. The chain combines TRBV6-2 or TRBV6-3 with TRBJ1-2; no clear D. The CDR3 is made up of 15 amino acids. V lost 2 bases to trimming and J lost 7 bases, with 17 bases between them. The germline gives CDR1 MNHEY, CDR2 SVGEGT. As DNA, the CDR3 is TGTGCCAGCAGTTACACTCTTGAAGCAGCAGGTGGCTACACCTTC. Residues: CASSYTLEAAGGYTF.

V usage is TRBV28 and J usage is TRBJ1-2, with 10 nucleotides matching TRBD1. The CDR3 sequence is 14 residues long. V shed 5 bases and J 6 bases; nucleotides not matched to a gene: 6. Germline V gene data show CDR1 as MDHEN and CDR2 as SYDVKM. The CDR3 loop is CASSLTGGKDGYTF. Here the CDR3 DNA reads TGTGCCAGCAGTCTGACAGGGGGCAAGGATGGCTACACCTTC.

This clone was seen only a few times. The chain uses TRBV7-9 and TRBJ2-7, with a possible D match to TRBD2 (5 bases). Trimming pared 5 bases from V and 0 bases from J, leaving 14 bases between. CDR1 and CDR2 (germline): SEHNR, FQNEAQ (reference sequence). This CDR3 has 15 residues. CDR3 sequence reads: CASSPGWRASYEQYF. The CDR3 DNA follows: TGTGCCAGCAGCCCGGGGTGGCGGGCCTCCTACGAGCAGTACTTC.

V usage is TRBV7-2 and J usage is TRBJ1-1; D gene uncertain. This CDR3 is built from 15 residues. Germline CDR1 reads SGHTA; CDR2 reads FQGNSA. Deletions cut 1 base from V and 3 bases from J, with 12 bases between. The CDR3 is CASSLVGQWDTEAFF. CDR3 nucleotides: TGTGCCAGCAGCTTAGTTGGGCAGTGGGACACTGAAGCTTTCTTT.

This sequence joins TRBV27 and TRBJ1-2; 10 bases are shared with TRBD1. Germline V gives CDR1 MNHEY, CDR2 SMNVEV (reference sequence). This CDR3 contains 17 residues. Trimming at V came to 4 bases and at J to 6 bases, leaving 14 bases not matched to a gene. The CDR3 bases are TGTGCCAGCAGTTCGCAAAGGACAGGGGGGGGGACGAATGGCTACACCTTC. Protein: CASSSQRTGGGTNGYTF.

The J gene is TRBJ2-3, the V gene TRBV2; TRBD1 agrees at 8 bases. This CDR3 has 16 amino acids. With 6 bases clipped from V and 0 bases from J, the junction kept 8 bases outside the gene matches. From germline, CDR1 is SNHLY and CDR2 FYNNEI. CDR3 protein: CASSVEQGGSTDTQYF. The CDR3 coding sequence is TGTGCCAGCAGCGTGGAACAGGGGGGAAGCACAGATACGCAGTATTTT. The full variable domain, rest sourced from reference TRBV2 and TRBJ2-3, is EPEVTQTPSHQVTQMGQEVILRCVPISNHLYFYWYRQILGQKVEFLVSFYNNEISEKSEIFDDQFSVERPDGSNFTLKIRSTKLEDSAMYFCASSVEQGGSTDTQYFGPGTRLTVL.

The chain recombines TRBV19 with TRBJ2-1; possibly TRBD1 for D (7 bases). V shed 5 bases and J shed 6 bases, with 29 bases lying between them. The CDR3 has 19 residues. Germline V gene data show CDR1 as LNHDA and CDR2 as SQIVND (reference sequence). CDR3 in amino acids: CASSLETGTGGLLGNEQFF. The CDR3 DNA follows: TGTGCCAGTAGTCTGGAGACAGGGACTGGAGGCTTGCTGGGCAATGAGCAGTTCTTC.

Here the CDR3 reads CAWSVRQGVFDEQYF. The CDR3 nucleotides are TGTGCCTGGAGTGTAAGACAGGGGGTATTCGACGAGCAGTACTTC. The chain is built from TRBV30 and TRBJ2-7; 9 nucleotides agree with TRBD1. There are 15 residues in the CDR3. Germline loops: CDR1 GTSNPN, CDR2 SVGIG (reference sequence). Trimming cost V 0 bases and J 5 bases; bases outside gene matches: 8.

The chain is built from TRBV29-1 and TRBJ2-3; D is unclear. Looked up from germline, CDR1 is SQVTM and CDR2 is ANQGSEA. The V and J ends lost 6 bases and 4 bases respectively, with 11 bases between them. This CDR3 is 12 amino acids long. Written as DNA, the CDR3 is TGCAGCGTCCTAGAAGTAGCAGATACGCAGTATTTT. It translates to CSVLEVADTQYF.

In its sample, this clone was seen a few times. This chain joins TRBV15 and TRBJ2-5; a weak D match, TRBD1 (5 bases). CDR3 length equals 15 residues. From germline, CDR1 is LNHNV and CDR2 YYDKDF (reference sequence). V was cut by 1 base and J by 2 bases, with 11 bases left in between. CDR3 loop: CATSRGWAGQETQYF. The CDR3 coding sequence is TGTGCCACCAGCAGAGGGTGGGCAGGGCAAGAGACCCAGTACTTC.

The rearrangement uses TRBV5-3 and TRBJ1-4, with D uncertain. TRBV5-3 is an ORF; its function is uncertain. Trimming left V 2 bases short and J 4 bases short, with 9 bases between. This CDR3 is 14 amino acids long. CDR3 sequence (DNA): TGTGCCAGAAGCTTAAGGGAGAATAATGAAAAACTGTTTTTT. Its translation: CARSLRENNEKLFF.

CDR3 bases: TGCGCCAGCAGCCAAGATCGGAGGGAGGGGTACAATGAGCAGTTCTTC. Its protein product is CASSQDRREGYNEQFF. The chain joins TRBV4-1 to TRBJ2-1; 7 nucleotides line up with TRBD2. Germline values: CDR1 MGHRA, CDR2 YSYEKL. This CDR3 has 16 amino acids. V lost 0 bases, J lost 4 bases, and 6 bases stayed unmatched.

The chain recombines TRBV18 with TRBJ2-2, with D possibly matching TRBD1 (6 bases). This CDR3 is 16 amino acids long. Germline V lookup: CDR1 KGHSH, CDR2 LQKENI. V lost 3 bases, J lost 1 base, and 12 bases lay in between. CDR3 residues: CASSPRRTENTGELFF. CDR3 sequence (DNA): TGTGCCAGCTCACCGCGCAGGACAGAGAACACCGGGGAGCTGTTTTTT.

The V and J genes are TRBV4-1 and TRBJ2-5; D perhaps matches TRBD1 (5 bases). The germline gives CDR1 MGHRA, CDR2 YSYEKL. The germline V and J ends were trimmed by 2 bases and 5 bases, with 6 bases remaining between them. CDR3 size: 12 residues. The CDR3 bases are TGCGCCAGCAGCCAACAGGGCGAGACCCAGTACTTC. Protein: CASSQQGETQYF.

V and J are TRBV5-4 and TRBJ1-2; D remains unclear. The CDR3 runs 13 residues. V lost 2 bases, J lost 4 bases, and 9 bases lay in between. CDR1 is SGHNT, CDR2 YYREEE, per germline (reference sequence). The chain's CDR3 is CASSLHGVYGYTF. The CDR3 DNA is TGTGCCAGCAGCTTACACGGGGTCTATGGCTACACCTTC.

This clone was detected only once. This chain joins TRBV6-6 and TRBJ2-3; TRBD1 aligns across 10 bases. V shed 2 bases, J shed 5 bases, and the junction held 4 bases outside the gene matches. CDR1 and CDR2 (germline): MNHNY, SVGAGI (reference sequence). The length of the CDR3 is 15 residues. The CDR3 DNA follows: TGTGCCAGCAGTTACCCGGGACAGGGGAAAGATACGCAGTATTTT. Translated: CASSYPGQGKDTQYF.

The genes are TRBV5-1 and TRBJ2-7; 8 bases map to TRBD1. Per the germline V gene, CDR1 is SGHRS and CDR2 is YFSETQ. V lost 0 bases, J lost 7 bases, and 9 bases stayed unmatched. The CDR3 covers 15 residues. The chain's CDR3 is CASSLVQGAFGEQYF. In DNA form, the CDR3 reads TGCGCCAGCAGCTTGGTGCAGGGGGCGTTTGGTGAGCAGTACTTC.

This chain uses TRBV6-5 with TRBJ2-5, with TRBD2 matching 15 bases. The CDR3 totals 16 residues. Germline CDR1 reads MNHEY; CDR2 reads SVGAGI. V lost 4 bases and J lost 5; bases outside the gene matches: 5. The CDR3 is CASSWTSGRAGETQYF. CDR3 nucleotides: TGTGCCAGCAGTTGGACTAGCGGGAGGGCTGGGGAGACCCAGTACTTC.

The chain employs TRBV7-2 and TRBJ1-6, with no clear D. The CDR3 contains 14 residues. The ends were cut back, 1 base at V and 8 bases at J, with 9 bases in the middle. Germline loops: CDR1 SGHTA, CDR2 FQGNSA. The CDR3 DNA follows: TGTGCCAGCAGCTTAGGGGCACAGTATTCACCCCTCCACTTT. Its protein is CASSLGAQYSPLHF.